Listed below are T cell receptor beta chains from one sample, sequenced in a study of human T cells and chemical hapten exposure. MiXCR, run by TCRdb on the RACE reads, gives a single entry per CDR3 protein. The repertoire includes some 190,000 distinct CDR3 sequences, around 22% of them detected once, and approximately 6.4% sits in the top ten. The sample was whole blood, taken in connection with sensitization to the hapten diphenylcyclopropenone (DPC). The origin of the receptors is a woman in her forties or fifties with alopecia areata. Some clones in this sample may be carry-over from other donors' samples. The CDR3 runs from the conserved cysteine through the conserved F or W.

j_call v_call cdr3_length cdr3_aa
TRBJ2-2 TRBV7-9 15 CASSLRGANTGELFF
TRBJ2-1 TRBV11-2 13 CASRPSGHNEQFF
TRBJ2-7 TRBV29-1 14 CSVAALGGPGPQYF
TRBJ2-2 TRBV11-3 14 CASSLTGTPGSCFF
TRBJ2-1 TRBV7-8 14 CASSLVVALDEQFF
TRBJ2-7 TRBV29-1 18 CSVEVPMSSGRPAYEQYF
TRBJ1-1 TRBV18 14 CASSGNRENTEAFF
TRBJ2-1 TRBV24-1 16 CATSEPTSPSHNEQFF
TRBJ2-5 TRBV15 14 CATSRPPIQETQYF
TRBJ2-3 TRBV7-9 15 CASSPTGKSTDTQYF
TRBJ2-7 TRBV7-9 13 CASSLWPSYEQYF
TRBJ2-7 TRBV5-1 13 CASSSIDYGGQYF
TRBJ2-7 TRBV11-2 13 CASSSQGPYEQYF
TRBJ2-2 TRBV12-3/TRBV12-4 17 CASSLRAGGGLSGELFF
TRBJ2-2 TRBV18 13 CASSPLADGELFF
TRBJ2-3 TRBV11-2 15 CASSLAGRGTDTQYF
TRBJ2-2 TRBV30 16 CAWSAETSGGTGELFF
TRBJ1-2 TRBV10-3 14 CAISDSDRPYGYTF
TRBJ2-7 TRBV29-1 14 CSVEVGGLDYEQYF
TRBJ2-4 TRBV27 15 CASSFAGGGGNIQYF
TRBJ2-5 TRBV2 12 CASRGDAETQYF
TRBJ1-2 TRBV29-1 12 CSVEMPDLGYTF
TRBJ2-1 TRBV10-3 14 CAIRSGRAYNEQFF
TRBJ1-6 TRBV7-9 15 CASSQGAGGNSPLHF
TRBJ2-7 TRBV7-9 13 CASSSSRTYEQYF
TRBJ1-2 TRBV6-6 14 CASSYPAQAGGYTF
TRBJ2-3 TRBV19 13 CASSIGRTDTQYF
TRBJ2-3 TRBV20-1 14 CSARTTGGDVTQYF
TRBJ1-2 TRBV5-1 14 CASSLTGADFGYTF
TRBJ1-1 TRBV5-1 13 CASSSPENTEAFF
TRBJ2-7 TRBV5-1 14 CASSLERQPYEQYF
TRBJ2-7 TRBV5-6 13 CASSFKVGREQYF
TRBJ2-6 TRBV6-6 17 CASSLRDRALGANVLTF
TRBJ2-7 TRBV20-1 13 CSASLPVPYEQYF
TRBJ2-3 TRBV28 13 CASMKGSTDTQYF
TRBJ2-4 TRBV20-1 15 CSARALNAAKNIQYF
TRBJ2-5 TRBV9 15 CASSGVQGEQETQYF
TRBJ2-7 TRBV7-9 12 CASSTSRGEQYF
TRBJ2-1 TRBV5-4 16 CASSLGLADAYNEQFF
TRBJ2-4 TRBV29-1 12 CSVEEVDNIQYF
TRBJ2-7 TRBV12-3/TRBV12-4 12 CASNDGGREQYF